The 28 T cell receptor beta chains reported below all come from one sample, sequenced in a study of T cell responses to AZD1222 COVID-19 vaccine (dated by TCRdb to the early 2020s). Library creation used the immunoSEQ multiplex PCR assay. The table was pulled from immuneACCESS by TCRdb, which kept in-frame rearrangements only. Such tables lose some clones; where checked, under half of the loss comes from unresolved V genes, and the rest has no known cause. Here the sample has 130,000 to 150,000 clones; about 88% occur a single time. Around 4.9% of the sample comes from the top ten. This sample's time point label indicates: baseline before first vaccination. Specimen: peripheral blood, collected on day 0 of AZD1222 vaccination. These receptors were collected from an adult in good health.

The chain is built from TRBV29-1 and TRBJ2-1, with 9 bases lining up with TRBD2. V trimming: 6 bases; J trimming: 2 bases; junction bases outside the gene matches: 8. Germline V gene sequence: CDR1 SQVTM, CDR2 ANQGSEA. CDR3 length equals 15 residues. CDR3 loop: CSVRAGGSPYNEQFF. CDR3 DNA sequence: TGCAGCGTCCGAGCGGGAGGTTCCCCCTACAATGAGCAGTTCTTC.

The J gene is TRBJ1-2, the V gene TRBV5-1, with no clear D. Trimming took 0 bases from V and 8 from J, leaving 14 bases between them. The CDR3 sequence is 14 residues long. CDR1 is SGHRS and CDR2 is YFSETQ in the germline V gene. CDR3 bases: TGCGCCAGCAGCTTGGACCCCTTTTCGTCCGGCTACACCTTC. Translation: CASSLDPFSSGYTF. Full variable domain (remainder filled in from reference TRBV5-1 and TRBJ1-2): KAGVTQTPRYLIKTRGQQVTLSCSPISGHRSVSWYQQTPGQGLQFLFEYFSETQRNKGNFPGRFSGRQFSNSRSEMNVSTLELGDSALYLCASSLDPFSSGYTFGSGTRLTVV.

The CDR3 is CSVDQGTDTQYF. In DNA form, the CDR3 reads TGCAGCGTTGATCAGGGAACAGATACGCAGTATTTT. This chain uses TRBV29-1 with TRBJ2-3, with a tentative D call TRBD1 (5 bases). Germline CDR1 reads SQVTM; CDR2 reads ANQGSEA. This CDR3 has 12 residues. The V and J ends lost 3 bases and 3 bases respectively, with 7 bases between them.

The chain has TRBV14 and TRBJ2-1, with D perhaps being TRBD1 or TRBD2 (7 bases each). Germline assignment: CDR1 SGHDN and CDR2 FVKESK. CDR3 length: 15 residues. V lost 1 base, J lost 3 bases, and 10 bases lay in between. The CDR3 spells CASSQVRGGYNEQFF. CDR3 DNA: TGTGCCAGCAGCCAAGTCAGGGGGGGCTACAATGAGCAGTTCTTC. Based on the CDR3 plus reference TRBV14 and TRBJ2-1, the full variable domain is EAGVTQFPSHSVIEKGQTVTLRCDPISGHDNLYWYRRVMGKEIKFLLHFVKESKQDESGMPNNRFLAERTGGTYSTLKVQPAELEDSGVYFCASSQVRGGYNEQFFGPGTRLTVL.

Concerning this clone: The same CDR3 is also encoded by other DNA sequences in this sample. The rearrangement uses TRBV6-5 and TRBJ1-5; D is ambiguous. The CDR3 runs 13 residues. Germline loops: CDR1 MNHEY, CDR2 SVGAGI. V dropped 0 bases and J dropped 4 bases, with 4 bases sitting between them. The CDR3 DNA sequence: TGTGCCAGCAGTTACTCACTAAATCAGCCCCAGCATTTT. It yields the protein CASSYSLNQPQHF.

J is TRBJ2-5 and V is TRBV7-2; D may match TRBD1 or TRBD2 (5 bases each). CDR3 length equals 14 residues. Germline V gene sequence: CDR1 SGHTA, CDR2 FQGNSA. Trimming removed 0 bases from V and 4 bases from J, with 9 bases in between. The CDR3 region is CASSLAGVGETQYF. The DNA of the CDR3 is TGTGCCAGCAGCTTAGCGGGGGTTGGAGAGACCCAGTACTTC.

This sequence joins TRBV29-1 and TRBJ1-1, with 7 bases identical to TRBD1. The CDR3 is 15 amino acids. CDR1 is SQVTM, CDR2 ANQGSEA, per germline. V lost 7 bases to trimming and J lost 0 bases; unmatched junction nucleotides: 11. This CDR3 reads CSAAGQTGMNTEAFF. CDR3 sequence (DNA): TGCAGCGCGGCGGGACAGACGGGAATGAACACTGAAGCTTTCTTT. Looking up the rest from reference TRBV29-1 and TRBJ1-1 gives the full variable domain: SAVISQKPSRDICQRGTSLTIQCQVDSQVTMMFWYRQQPGQSLTLIATANQGSEATYESGFVIDKFPISRPNLTFSTLTVSNMSPEDSSIYLCSAAGQTGMNTEAFFGQGTRLTVV.

This sequence joins TRBV6-1 and TRBJ1-1, with D uncertain. Germline-derived CDR1 and CDR2 are MNHNS and SASEGT. The CDR3 is 14 amino acids. Trimming took off 0 bases at V and 4 bases at J, with 9 bases between the two ends. This CDR3 reads CASSEAVPATEAFF. The DNA for the CDR3 is TGTGCCAGCAGTGAAGCGGTACCAGCCACTGAAGCTTTCTTT.

The chain combines TRBV5-1 with TRBJ2-7; no clear D. Germline CDR1 SGHRS, CDR2 YFSETQ. The length of the CDR3 is 14 residues. V was trimmed by 4 bases and J by 1 base, leaving 12 bases between them. The CDR3 sequence is CASSLVGWSYEQYF. CDR3 in DNA: TGCGCCAGCAGCCTGGTTGGGTGGTCCTACGAGCAGTACTTC.

The chain combines TRBV18 with TRBJ1-1; TRBD1 aligns across 7 bases. V lost 1 base to trimming and J lost 3 bases; unmatched junction nucleotides: 2. The CDR3 length is 14 residues. Looked up from germline, CDR1 is KGHSH and CDR2 is LQKENI. CDR3 protein: CASSPQGADTEAFF. CDR3 DNA: TGTGCCAGCTCACCACAGGGGGCGGACACTGAAGCTTTCTTT.

The CDR3 region is CASTSGQGHSPLHF. For the CDR3, the DNA is TGTGCCAGCACCTCCGGACAGGGCCATTCACCCCTCCACTTT. V and J are TRBV28 and TRBJ1-6, with 8 bases identical to TRBD1. The length of the CDR3 is 14 residues. CDR1 MDHEN and CDR2 SYDVKM come from the germline V gene. J gave up 8 bases and V 7 bases, and 7 bases lay outside the gene matches.

This chain joins TRBV27 and TRBJ1-5; D not certain. Germline V gives CDR1 MNHEY, CDR2 SMNVEV (reference sequence). Trimming left V 10 bases short and J 7 bases short, with 2 bases between. CDR3 size: 8 residues. CDR3 sequence reads: CAKQPQHF. The CDR3 nucleotides read TGTGCCAAGCAGCCCCAGCATTTT.

The chain links TRBV15 to TRBJ1-4, with D perhaps matching TRBD1 (6 bases). The CDR3 sequence is 13 residues long. Germline V lookup: CDR1 LNHNV, CDR2 YYDKDF (reference sequence). V lost 7 bases and J lost 8, with 14 bases in between. CDR3 in amino acids: CATKRGGGEKLFF. CDR3 DNA sequence: TGTGCCACCAAGAGAGGGGGAGGCGAAAAACTGTTTTTT.

The rearrangement links TRBV13 to TRBJ1-5; D unclear. V lost 0 bases and J lost 2, with 8 bases in between. Germline V gives CDR1 PRHDT, CDR2 FYEKMQ (reference sequence). The CDR3 loop spans 15 amino acids. The CDR3 loop reads CASSLGPGGNQPQHF. CDR3 DNA sequence: TGTGCCAGCAGCTTAGGCCCGGGAGGCAATCAGCCCCAGCATTTT.

The chain couples TRBV29-1 to TRBJ1-1; D remains ambiguous. Germline CDR1 is SQVTM and CDR2 is ANQGSEA. V lost 6 bases and J lost 0, with 8 bases in between. The CDR3 spans 12 residues. CDR3: CSVTYMNTEAFF. CDR3 bases: TGCAGCGTGACCTATATGAACACTGAAGCTTTCTTT. The whole variable domain, filled in from reference TRBV29-1 and TRBJ1-1, reads SAVISQKPSRDICQRGTSLTIQCQVDSQVTMMFWYRQQPGQSLTLIATANQGSEATYESGFVIDKFPISRPNLTFSTLTVSNMSPEDSSIYLCSVTYMNTEAFFGQGTRLTVV.

J is TRBJ1-5 and V is TRBV2; D gene uncertain. The germline V and J ends were trimmed by 4 bases and 5 bases, with 6 bases remaining between them. Germline lookup yields CDR1 SNHLY and CDR2 FYNNEI. CDR3 length equals 12 residues. The CDR3 DNA reads as TGTGCCAGCAGTGGCGAGTATCAGCCCCAGCATTTT. Its translation is CASSGEYQPQHF.

This clone was detected once. The chain is built from TRBV3-1 (or the pseudogene TRBV3-2) and TRBJ1-1; TRBD1 aligns across 7 bases. The CDR3 is made up of 15 amino acids. V was pared by 0 bases and J by 5 bases, with 6 bases of the junction left unmatched. CDR1 is LGHDT and CDR2 is YNNKEL in the germline V gene (reference sequence). This CDR3 reads CASSQDFDRDTEAFF. CDR3 DNA: TGTGCCAGCAGCCAAGATTTTGACAGGGATACTGAAGCTTTCTTT.

The V gene is TRBV11-2, the J gene TRBJ2-2, with no clear D. Germline V lookup: CDR1 SGHAT, CDR2 FQNNGV. The V and J ends lost 6 bases and 2 bases respectively, with 13 bases between them. This CDR3 comprises 15 residues. The CDR3 sequence is CASRPSQLNTGELFF. The CDR3 nucleotides read TGTGCCAGCAGGCCGAGTCAGCTAAACACCGGGGAGCTGTTTTTT.

The V call is TRBV7-2, the J call TRBJ1-5; 8 bases map to TRBD1. V lost 3 bases to trimming and J lost 6 bases; unmatched junction nucleotides: 7. The CDR3 contains 15 residues. Germline CDR1 and CDR2: SGHTA and FQGNSA. The CDR3 protein is CASSLDSGGSQPQHF. CDR3 nucleotide sequence: TGTGCCAGCAGCTTGGATTCAGGGGGCAGTCAGCCCCAGCATTTT.

V is TRBV7-2 and J is TRBJ2-1; D ambiguous. Germline loops: CDR1 SGHTA, CDR2 FQGNSA. The CDR3 totals 14 residues. The V end was cut by 2 bases, the J end by 10 bases, with 15 bases between. The CDR3 protein is CASSLRGSDGEQFF. The CDR3, as DNA: TGTGCCAGCAGCTTACGTGGATCGGACGGGGAGCAGTTCTTC.

The chain links TRBV5-1 to TRBJ1-2; D is unclear. There are 8 residues in the CDR3. Germline CDR1 and CDR2: SGHRS and YFSETQ. The V and J ends lost 4 bases and 12 bases respectively, with 4 bases between them. The CDR3 reads CASSPNTF. For the CDR3, the DNA is TGCGCCAGCAGCCCAAACACCTTC. The full variable domain, rest sourced from reference TRBV5-1 and TRBJ1-2, is KAGVTQTPRYLIKTRGQQVTLSCSPISGHRSVSWYQQTPGQGLQFLFEYFSETQRNKGNFPGRFSGRQFSNSRSEMNVSTLELGDSALYLCASSPNTFGSGTRLTVV.

This clone was picked up one time. The chain combines TRBV15 with TRBJ2-5; tentative D call: TRBD2 (6 bases). V was cut by 5 bases and J by 7 bases, with 8 bases left in between. There are 11 residues in the CDR3. Germline V lookup: CDR1 LNHNV, CDR2 YYDKDF (reference sequence). Here the CDR3 reads CATSGGGTQYF. The CDR3 coding sequence is TGTGCCACCAGCGGGGGAGGGACCCAGTACTTC.

The rearrangement links TRBV18 to TRBJ1-3; D gene uncertain. CDR3 length: 13 amino acids. The V gene's germline CDR1 is KGHSH and CDR2 LQKENI. Trimming took 5 bases from V and 3 from J, leaving 8 bases between them. In DNA form, the CDR3 reads TGTGCCAGCTCATCCGATAATGGAAACACCATATATTTT. It translates to CASSSDNGNTIYF. Full variable domain (outside the CDR3, taken from reference TRBV18 and TRBJ1-3): NAGVMQNPRHLVRRRGQEARLRCSPMKGHSHVYWYRQLPEEGLKFMVYLQKENIIDESGMPKERFSAEFPKEGPSILRIQQVVRGDSAAYFCASSSDNGNTIYFGEGSWLTVV.

The genes are TRBV28 and TRBJ2-7; D is ambiguous. This CDR3 contains 12 residues. V lost 7 bases, J lost 5 bases, and 12 bases lay in between. The germline CDR1 and CDR2 sequences are MDHEN and SYDVKM. As DNA, the CDR3 is TGTGCCAGCACCTCGAATAGAGACGAGCAGTACTTC. Encoded protein: CASTSNRDEQYF.

The CDR3 region has the DNA TGTGCCAGCAGCCACGGGGGGGGCTTAACAGATACGCAGTATTTT. Protein sequence: CASSHGGGLTDTQYF. The chain carries TRBV3-1 (or the pseudogene TRBV3-2) and TRBJ2-3; 8 bases align to TRBD2. V was clipped by 3 bases and J by 3 bases; unmatched bases: 5. The CDR3 runs to 15 residues. Germline CDR1 and CDR2: LGHDT and YNNKEL (reference sequence).

The chain is built from TRBV9 and TRBJ1-2; TRBD1 is a possible D gene (6 bases). The CDR3 contains 14 residues. V lost 2 bases, J lost 7 bases, and 15 bases lay in between. Germline lookup yields CDR1 SGDLS and CDR2 YYNGEE. DNA of the CDR3: TGTGCCAGCAGCGTCACAGGGACGGGCGGTGGCTACACCTTC. Its protein is CASSVTGTGGGYTF.

The chain uses TRBV7-2 and TRBJ2-3; the D gene is possibly TRBD1 (6 bases). This CDR3 is built from 13 residues. The V gene lost 0 bases and the J gene lost 6 bases, with 7 bases spanning the gap. CDR1 and CDR2 (germline): SGHTA, FQGNSA. The CDR3 region is CASSLATGDTQYF. CDR3 bases: TGTGCCAGCAGCTTAGCTACAGGGGATACGCAGTATTTT.

This clone was seen only once. The rearrangement links TRBV4-2 to TRBJ1-5; 8 bases line up with TRBD1. From germline, CDR1 is LGHNA and CDR2 YNFKEQ. This CDR3 has 16 amino acids. V dropped 2 bases and J dropped 2; count of bases not matched to a gene: 5. The CDR3 sequence: CASSQPTGAGNQPQHF. The CDR3, as DNA: TGTGCCAGCAGCCAACCGACAGGGGCCGGCAATCAGCCCCAGCATTTT.